This T cell receptor beta chain was retrieved from a study of blood T cell repertoires in COVID-19 (dated by TCRdb to 2020 to 2021). Study-wide context: Samples from collaborators originated in the United States, Italy and Spain and spanned both the acute and convalescent phases of COVID-19. Samples were obtained from the ongoing ImmuneRACE study (first 160 participants) and from over 1,000 subjects provided by 6 global collaborators. The repertoires were released in a freely available public database intended as a resource for research on the immune response to SARS-CoV-2. Nearly every sample came with metadata listing a de-identified subject ID, COVID-19 status, age in years and sex. Subjects who had been exposed to COVID-19, were actively infected with it, or had recovered from it provided the deeply sampled blood TCRbeta repertoires that made up the dataset. Where available, HLA class I and class II types were taken from metadata supplied by the sample provider and were not determined by assay-based typing. The prospective study material was composed of cDNA or gDNA derived from T cells, B-cell-depleted T cells, or PBMCs.

At one collaborating source in Seattle, patients were enrolled during active infection and were followed longitudinally through the course of disease. Collaborating institutions collected whole blood in K2EDTA tubes following their own protocols. For TCRbeta analysis, collaborators shipped samples as frozen whole blood, isolated PBMCs, or DNA extracted from either of those sample types. TCRbeta CDR3 regions were amplified from genomic DNA using the immunoSEQ Assay, a bias-controlled multiplex PCR. Per the original workflow: The number of nucleated cells in each sample was estimated by amplification of reference gene primers within the assay. To quantify the absolute abundance of each unique TCRbeta CDR3 rearrangement, sequence reads were collapsed and filtered. Productive Simpson clonality was computed per sample as the square root of Simpson's diversity index over productive rearrangements. The table was pulled from immuneACCESS by TCRdb, which kept in-frame rearrangements only. Such tables lose some clones; where checked, under half of the loss comes from unresolved V genes, and the rest has no known cause. From that table come the V and J calls and clone size; the DNA was used to work out D and trimming. The sample table lists about 130,000 clones, roughly 89% of them with a count of one. The ten largest clones represent around 4.5% of the sample.

From cysteine to phenylalanine, the CDR3 is 12 amino acids long. Just CDR3 DNA is preserved here, 36 bases in frame from base 1. Relative to germline, V is 5 bases shorter and J is 8 bases shorter, with 12 bases between their ends. CDR1 SGHTA and CDR2 FQGTGA were looked up in the germline V gene. On the study overall, not on this receptor specifically: How much clinical and demographic metadata was included differed by source and by participant, and the metadata was provided uncurated.

Regarding this clone: The antigen it binds to is not known. There are no base qualities to consult, and no much larger clone falls within one base.

The TCR originated in a man aged 60 to 69 with COVID-19, enrolled during active disease. Recombination linked TRBV7-3 to TRBJ1-2; the D gene cannot be resolved reliably. The sample was peripheral blood. The bases read TGTGCCAGCAGCCTAGTAGGCGTAGGCTACACCTTC. It translates to CASSLVGVGYTF.